The 24 T cell receptor delta chains below all came from one sample that was sequenced in a study of gamma-delta T cells after stem cell transplantation (dated by TCRdb to between 2015 and 2016). The method behind the library was RT-PCR. TCRdb shows the sequencer as Illumina MiSeq. TCRdb reanalyzed the public reads with the CATT caller, and identical DNA sequences were merged afterwards. The table for this sample lists fewer than 700 delta-chain clones; over 7.5% of them were counted only once. The ten largest clones capture 56% of the sample. The sample consisted of gamma-delta T cells. The receptor source for this set is a human donor. It is not recorded whose cells these are; they may come from a transplant donor.

In regard to this clone: It may be a read error: a sequence one base away is much more abundant. V usage is TRDV2 and J usage is TRDJ3; 9 bases agree with TRDD3. CDR3 length equals 21 residues. CDR1 is GEAIGNYY and CDR2 is EKD in the germline V gene. Trimming cost V 2 bases and J 3 bases; bases outside gene matches: 16. CDR3 residues: CACDKLGDTNPELWDTRQMFF. DNA for the CDR3: TGTGCCTGTGACAAACTGGGGGACACCAACCCGGAGCTCTGGGACACCCGACAGATGTTTTTC.

This clone came up a few times. Since a far larger clone is one base different, this is likely a read error. The chain joins TRDV2 to TRDJ1; 13 nucleotides line up with TRDD3. The J gene was missing in TCRdb and was found by matching the end of the DNA to germline. The V gene end was trimmed by 4 bases and the J gene end by 2 bases; junction bases not matched to a gene: 12. The CDR3 is made up of 18 amino acids. Looked up from germline, CDR1 is GEAIGNYY and CDR2 is EKD. CDR3 DNA sequence: TGTGCCTGTGATAGCCTTCAAACTGGGGGATACGCTACCGATAAACTCATCTTT. It specifies CACDSLQTGGYATDKLIF.

Notes on this clone: A much larger clonotype is one base distant, so this may be a read error. Additional DNA sequences in this sample encode the identical CDR3. The rearrangement joins TRDV2 to TRDJ4; the match to TRDD3 covers 9 bases. Germline CDR1 and CDR2: GEAIGNYY and EKD. The CDR3 length is 18 residues. CDR3 sequence reads: CACDTVRTGGEVARPLIF. In nucleotides, the CDR3 is TGTGCCTGCGACACTGTACGAACTGGGGGAGAGGTGGCCAGACCCCTGATCTTT.

This clone is large. Within the sample, other DNA sequences also encode this same CDR3. The V gene is TRDV2, the J gene TRDJ1, with 8 nucleotides matching TRDD3. Germline CDR1 reads GEAIGNYY; CDR2 reads EKD. The CDR3 has 18 amino acids. V was clipped by 0 bases and J by 0 bases; unmatched bases: 11. The CDR3 reads CACDTVLPQLGDTDKLIF. The CDR3 nucleotides are TGTGCCTGTGACACCGTGTTGCCACAACTGGGGGACACCGATAAACTCATCTTT.

Notes on this clone: This likely reflects a read error, since a far larger clone is one base away. J is TRDJ1 and V is TRDV2, with 11 positions matching TRDD3. Per the germline V gene, CDR1 is GEAIGNYY and CDR2 is EKD. This CDR3 has 23 amino acids. The CDR3 DNA is TGTGCCCGTGACTTGTTACTGGGGGATAATACCCCGAATACCGGGCATTACACCGATAAACTCATCTTT. This translates into CARDLLLGDNTPNTGHYTDKLIF.

The J gene was identified as TRDJ1, and no V gene was called; the table's D gene call, TRDD3, was not cross checked with the DNA. The CDR3 is 26 amino acids. The CDR3 is CACDTVLPQLGDNTPNTGHYTDKLIF. The CDR3 bases are TGTGCCTGTGACACCGTGTTGCCACAACTGGGGGATAATACCCCGAATACCGGGCATTACACCGATAAACTCATCTTT.

Within the sample, this clone is large. The chain is built from TRDV2 and TRDJ1, with 12 bases lining up with TRDD3. CDR1 is GEAIGNYY, CDR2 EKD, per germline. The V and J ends lost 4 bases and 0 bases, in that order; junction bases with no gene match: 20. The CDR3 contains 21 residues. CDR3 in amino acids: CACEAITGGYPDPGYTDKLIF. In DNA form, the CDR3 reads TGTGCCTGTGAAGCCATTACTGGGGGATACCCCGATCCGGGTTACACCGATAAACTCATCTTT.

This clone was seen more than once but under ten times. The protein in TCRdb stems from a much larger clone and differs at residue 7 from this DNA's translation, likely a read error; here the protein is translated from the DNA. The J gene is TRDJ1, the V gene TRDV3, with D possibly matching TRDD3 (6 bases). Germline V lookup: CDR1 TVYSNPD, CDR2 GDNSRS (reference sequence). The ends were cut back, 2 bases at V and 0 bases at J, with 25 bases in the middle. This CDR3 comprises 18 residues. CDR3 nucleotide sequence: TGTGCCTTTCCCGCCCCGGCCAACGCCTGGGGTGACACCGATAAACTCATCTTT. Translated: CAFPAPANAWGDTDKLIF.

This clone was detected only a few times. This DNA's translation and the protein TCRdb lists, from a much larger clone, do not match at residue 17, likely due to a read error; the protein shown is translated from the DNA. The chain has TRDV1 and TRDJ1, with 13 nucleotides matching TRDD3. Germline CDR1 TSWWSYY, CDR2 QGS. This CDR3 spans 18 amino acids. CDR3 sequence (DNA): TGTGCTCTTGGGGAACGTAGTACTGGGGGATACGGTCGAGGAAAACTCACCTTT. It yields the protein CALGERSTGGYGRGKLTF.

Remarks on this clone: With a much larger clone just one base away, this may be a read error. The chain has TRDV2 and TRDJ3; TRDD3 matches at 10 bases. The CDR3 consists of 23 residues. Germline CDR1 GEAIGNYY, CDR2 EKD. Here the CDR3 DNA reads TGTGCCTGTGACACCGTCCCTTCACGGGGGATACGGGCACCGACCTGGGGCACCCGACAGATGTTTTTC. Translated: CACDTVPSRGIRAPTWGTRQMFF.

The table lists this clone with a few counts. TCRdb records a much larger clone's protein for this DNA, with a difference at residue 3 that likely arises from a read error; the protein given is the translation of the DNA. The rearrangement links TRDV2 to TRDJ1; 10 bases are shared with TRDD3. Germline assignment: CDR1 GEAIGNYY and CDR2 EKD. The length of the CDR3 is 17 residues. DNA for the CDR3: TGTGCCTTTGACACTGTCGGGGGATACGCGGACACCGATAAACTCATCTTT. Protein: CAFDTVGGYADTDKLIF.

To note about this clone: The protein held in TCRdb is that of a much larger clone and does not match this DNA's translation at residue 8, likely because of a read error; the protein shown is translated from the DNA. The rearrangement uses TRDV2 and TRDJ4; 8 nucleotides match TRDD3. The CDR3 is 18 amino acids. Trimming removed 1 base from V and 0 bases from J; junction bases left unmatched: 15. Per the germline V gene, CDR1 is GEAIGNYY and CDR2 is EKD. The CDR3 bases are TGTGCCTGTGACACTGTACGAGCTGGGGGAGAGGTGGCCAGACCCCTGATCTTT. Translating it yields CACDTVRAGGEVARPLIF.

The table lists this clone with a few counts. A far larger clone is one nucleotide away, so this likely arose from a read error. The chain recombines TRDV1 with TRDJ1; TRDD3 aligns across 8 bases. Germline values: CDR1 TSWWSYY, CDR2 QGS. The V gene end was trimmed by 6 bases and the J gene end by 6 bases; junction bases not matched to a gene: 24. This CDR3 comprises 19 residues. CDR3 nucleotide sequence: TGTGCTCTTGGAATTAGGGGGTTCATTGCCTGGGGGAAGGACCATAAACTCATCTTT. This translates into CALGIRGFIAWGKDHKLIF.

A remark on this clone: A clone one base away is much larger, so this may be a read error. The chain joins TRDV1 to TRDJ1, with TRDD3 identical over 13 bases. The J gene was missing in TCRdb and was found by matching the end of the DNA to germline. The germline V gene encodes CDR1 TSWWSYY and CDR2 QGS. The length of the CDR3 is 26 residues. The CDR3 DNA reads as TGTGCTCTTGGGGAATCCCCCTCCTTCCTGCGATGGTACTGGGGGATACGAATGGGGTACACCGGTAAACTCATCTTT. Translation: CALGESPSFLRWYWGIRMGYTGKLIF.

This clone was recorded a few times. A far larger clone is just one base off, so this is likely a read error. The same CDR3 is also encoded by other DNA sequences in this sample. The chain joins TRDV1 to TRDJ2; 8 bases align to TRDD3. The CDR3 has 14 residues. Germline loops: CDR1 TSWWSYY, CDR2 QGS. CDR3 amino acids: CALGRGIGVAQLFF. CDR3 sequence (DNA): TGTGCCCTTGGCCGGGGGATAGGAGTAGCACAACTCTTCTTT.

This clone is large. Different DNA sequences within this sample yield the same CDR3. This chain uses TRDV2 with TRDJ4, with 9 bases lining up with TRDD3. There are 18 residues in the CDR3. J lost 0 bases, V lost 1 base, and 14 bases had no gene match. CDR1 and CDR2 (germline): GEAIGNYY, EKD. The CDR3 region has the DNA TGTGCCTGTGACACTGTACGAACTGGGGGAGAGGTGGCCAGACCCCTGATCTTT. Amino acids: CACDTVRTGGEVARPLIF.

By sample fraction, this clone is large. This specimen includes other DNA sequences encoding the same CDR3. V and J are TRDV2 and TRDJ3; 13 nucleotides line up with TRDD3. J was trimmed by 4 bases and V by 0 bases; bases with no gene match: 5. Germline lookup yields CDR1 GEAIGNYY and CDR2 EKD. CDR3 length: 19 residues. The CDR3 bases are TGTGCCTGTGACACCTTACTGGGGGATACGCGTTGGGACACCCGACAGATGTTTTTC. Amino acid sequence: CACDTLLGDTRWDTRQMFF.

This clone occurred a few times. V gene TRDV1 combines with J gene TRDJ1; 11 positions match TRDD3. Per the germline V gene, CDR1 is TSWWSYY and CDR2 is QGS. V trimming: 5 bases; J trimming: 2 bases; junction bases outside the gene matches: 40. This CDR3 is 27 amino acids long. The CDR3 nucleotides read TGTGCTCTTGGGCCCCTCCCAACCGTTCCTACGATGGGGCATTACTGGGGGATAATAGGGAGGACCGATAAACTCATCTTT. It encodes CALGPLPTVPTMGHYWGIIGRTDKLIF.

By its share, this clone is hyperexpanded. Different DNA sequences within this sample yield the same CDR3. The chain employs TRDV2 and TRDJ1; 13 bases match TRDD3. Germline loops: CDR1 GEAIGNYY, CDR2 EKD. The CDR3 sequence is 16 residues long. Trimming took 3 bases from V and 2 from J; bases not matched to a gene: 5. For the CDR3, the DNA is TGTGCCTGTGACGCATTACTGGGGGATACGACCGATAAACTCATCTTT. It is translated as CACDALLGDTTDKLIF.

This clone was picked up a small number of times. Other nucleotide sequences in the sample specify the same CDR3. CDR3 sequence reads: CAAGPASFLRWGIRIHDKLIF. As DNA, the CDR3 is TGTGCAGCGGGACCCGCATCTTTCCTTCGCTGGGGGATACGGATTCACGATAAACTCATCTTT. The gene calls are TRAV29/DV5 and TRDJ1; 12 bases fit TRDD3. CDR3 size: 21 residues. The junction had 27 bases not matched to a gene; V was cut back by 5 bases and J by 4 bases. Germline V gene lookup returns CDR1 NSMFDY and CDR2 ISSIKDK.

About this clone: Only one base separates this from a far larger clonotype, so it likely reflects a read error. V is TRDV2 and J is TRDJ1, with TRDD3 identical over 12 bases. Assignment of the J gene here rests on matching the DNA to germline, because TCRdb gives none. This CDR3 is built from 20 residues. Germline loops: CDR1 GEAIGNYY, CDR2 EKD. The ends lost 3 bases at V and 7 bases at J; junction bases unmatched: 23. The CDR3 nucleotides are TGTGCCTGTGACCTCATCTCCACTCCCATACTGGGGGATACAGCCGGTAAACTCATCTTT. It specifies CACDLISTPILGDTAGKLIF.

Concerning this clone: TCRdb lists the protein of a much larger clone for this DNA, which differs at residue 4, so this is likely a read error; the protein given here is translated from the DNA itself. V usage is TRDV2 and J usage is TRDJ1, with 8 bases lining up with TRDD3. CDR1 and CDR2 from the germline V gene are GEAIGNYY and EKD. This CDR3 has 18 amino acids. CDR3 sequence: CACGTVLPQLGDTDKLIF. The CDR3 DNA is TGTGCCTGTGGCACCGTGTTGCCACAACTGGGGGACACCGATAAACTCATCTTT.

This clone turned up a few times. With only one base between it and a far larger clone, this is likely a read error. The same CDR3 can be traced to other DNA sequences in this sample. The genes are TRDV2 and TRDJ1; 10 bases fit TRDD3. Germline V lookup: CDR1 GEAIGNYY, CDR2 EKD. This CDR3 comprises 18 residues. The CDR3 DNA sequence: TGCGCCTGTGACACCGTCGCTACGTTGGGGGATACAACCGATAAACTCATCTTT. The encoded protein is CACDTVATLGDTTDKLIF.

This clone was recorded a few times. TCRdb's entry gives the protein of a much larger clone, which mismatches this DNA's translation at residue 10, likely from a read error; the protein reported here is translated from the DNA. The chain joins TRDV2 to TRDJ1, with TRDD3 matching 9 bases. The CDR3 contains 17 residues. J was trimmed by 0 bases and V by 1 base; bases with no gene match: 8. The germline V gene encodes CDR1 GEAIGNYY and CDR2 EKD. The CDR3 protein is CACDTVGGYTDTDKLIF. The CDR3 DNA is TGTGCCTGTGACACTGTCGGGGGATACACGGACACCGATAAACTCATCTTT.